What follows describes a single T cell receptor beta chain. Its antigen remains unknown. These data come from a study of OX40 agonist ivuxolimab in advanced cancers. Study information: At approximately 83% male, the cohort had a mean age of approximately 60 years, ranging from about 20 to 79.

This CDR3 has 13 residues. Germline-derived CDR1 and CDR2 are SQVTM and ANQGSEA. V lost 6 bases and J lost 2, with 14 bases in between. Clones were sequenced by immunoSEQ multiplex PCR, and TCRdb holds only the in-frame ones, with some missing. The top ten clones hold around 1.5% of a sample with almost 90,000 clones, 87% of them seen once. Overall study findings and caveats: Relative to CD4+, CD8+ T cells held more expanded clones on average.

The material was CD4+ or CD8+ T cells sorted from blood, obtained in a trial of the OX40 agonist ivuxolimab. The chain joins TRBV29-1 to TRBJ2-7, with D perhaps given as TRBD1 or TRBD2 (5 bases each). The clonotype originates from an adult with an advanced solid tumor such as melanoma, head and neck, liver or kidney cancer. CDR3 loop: CSVRRGTTYEQYF. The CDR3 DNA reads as TGCAGCGTCCGCCGGGGCACCACCTACGAGCAGTACTTC.